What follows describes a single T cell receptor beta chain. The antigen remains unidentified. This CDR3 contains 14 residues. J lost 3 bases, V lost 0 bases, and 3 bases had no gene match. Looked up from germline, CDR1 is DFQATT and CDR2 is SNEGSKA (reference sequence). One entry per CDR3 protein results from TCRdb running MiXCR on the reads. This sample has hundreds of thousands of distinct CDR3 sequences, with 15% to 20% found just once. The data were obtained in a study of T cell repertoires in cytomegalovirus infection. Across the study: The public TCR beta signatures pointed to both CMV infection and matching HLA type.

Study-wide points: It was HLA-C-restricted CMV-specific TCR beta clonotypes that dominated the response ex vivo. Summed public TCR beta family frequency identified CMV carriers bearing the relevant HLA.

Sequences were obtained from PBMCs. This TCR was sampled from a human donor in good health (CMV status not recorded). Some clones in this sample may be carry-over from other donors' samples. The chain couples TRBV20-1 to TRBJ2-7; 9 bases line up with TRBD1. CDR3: CSARDSTGGYEQYF. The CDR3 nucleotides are TGCAGTGCTAGAGATTCGACAGGGGGCTACGAGCAGTACTTC.